The T cell receptor (beta chain) under discussion was sequenced for a study of early T cells in non-severe SARS-CoV-2 infection. Across the whole study: Sequencing of bulk RNA from unsorted whole blood was done, without chain pairing.

Broader study findings: Matches to VDJdb favored anti-spike CD8 responses and missed private and CD4 specificities.

The library protocol tagged individual cDNA molecules with unique molecular identifiers. TCRdb passed the 5' RACE reads through MiXCR, listing each CDR3 protein once. The sample carries around 70,000 distinct CDR3 sequences, 9% to 15% recorded once. CDR1 is DFQATT and CDR2 is SNEGSKA in the germline V gene (reference sequence). J lost 0 bases, V lost 5 bases, and 4 bases had no gene match. The CDR3 is 13 residues long. This clonotype has a count of ten or more. What it binds is not known. Sequenced input: whole blood. This sequence was found in an adult who was a healthcare worker with PCR-confirmed SARS-CoV-2 infection or an uninfected control (not recorded which). J is TRBJ2-7 and V is TRBV20-1, with TRBD2 matching over 7 bases. For the CDR3, the DNA is TGCAGTGCTGTGGGGGGGTTCTCCTACGAGCAGTACTTC. It translates to CSAVGGFSYEQYF.